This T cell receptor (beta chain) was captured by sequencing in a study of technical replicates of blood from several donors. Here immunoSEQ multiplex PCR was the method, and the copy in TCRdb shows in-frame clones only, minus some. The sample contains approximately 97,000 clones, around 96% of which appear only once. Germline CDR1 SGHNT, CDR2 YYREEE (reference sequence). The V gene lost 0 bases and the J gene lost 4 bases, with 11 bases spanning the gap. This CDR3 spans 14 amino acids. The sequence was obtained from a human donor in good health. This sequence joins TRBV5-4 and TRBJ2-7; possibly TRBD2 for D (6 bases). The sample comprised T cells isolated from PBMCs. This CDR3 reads CASSLEGLIYEQYF. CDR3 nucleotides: TGTGCCAGCAGCTTGGAGGGACTTATATACGAGCAGTACTTC.